This entry concerns a single T cell receptor (beta chain). Its recognized antigen is unknown. No quality values exist for individual bases; no much larger clone is one base distant. These data belong to a study of response to subunit inactivated influenza vaccine (dated by TCRdb to 2016 to 2019). Context from the whole study: To follow how T cells responded to a trivalent subunit inactivated influenza vaccine, the researchers relied on deep quantitative profiling of the T cell receptor repertoire. General study outcomes and caveats: The authors suggested that each seasonal influenza vaccination may recruit only a limited number of new T cells.

Library preparation was by RT-PCR. The data were produced on an Illumina HiSeq 2500. TCRdb reran the public reads through fastp at Q25 and MiXCR, keeping productive beta chains. CDR3 protein sequences are deduplicated, and each keeps its most common genes and DNA. The sample table records approximately 500,000 distinct CDR3 sequences; 12% to 15% of these occur just once. Of the sample, around 10% is held by the ten largest clones. The germline V end is reduced by 5 bases and the J end by 3 bases; junction bases left unmatched: 6. Including the terminal cysteine and phenylalanine, the CDR3 comprises 16 residues. Only CDR3 DNA remains: 48 bases, in frame from the first base. CDR1 LGHNA and CDR2 YSLEER are derived from the germline V gene.

This TCR was recovered from a man over 45 who received an inactivated influenza vaccine. Donor details come from another sample of the same person, matched by shared clones. Here the chain combines TRBV4-3 and TRBJ1-3; TRBD1 fits 11 bases in the junction. This material consisted of PBMCs from blood, taken 11 to 12 days after vaccination. The CDR3 protein: CASSRGTGGIGNTIYF. The DNA reads TGCGCCAGCAGCAGAGGGACAGGGGGGATTGGAAACACCATATATTTT.